The sequence of this T cell receptor beta chain was determined in a study of metastatic and nonmetastatic thyroid tumors (dated by TCRdb to about 2020). About the full investigation: Repertoires from peripheral blood and from tumor or nodule tissue samples of malignant and benign thyroid patients were compared. Broad study findings and their caveats: In both blood and tumor samples, TCR beta diversity was reported to be significantly higher in malignant tumors than in benign nodules.

The junction carries 7 bases between V and J, which are trimmed by 7 bases and 3 bases respectively. The CDR3 holds 11 amino acids from the cysteine to the phenylalanine. Only CDR3 DNA is held: 33 bases, read in frame from base 1. The library relied on PCR. This sample was sequenced with an Illumina HiSeq 4000. The TCR beta-chain CDR3 region of each patient was profiled by high-throughput sequencing. The published analysis was carried out like this. A classifier to discriminate distant-metastatic papillary thyroid cancer patients was built from CDR3 differences across clinicopathological groups. To measure repertoire diversity the researchers used the Shannon index, while the Morisita-Horn index served to gauge how similar the tumor and blood repertoires were. TCRdb reanalyzed the raw reads on its own, using fastp at Q25 for trimming and MiXCR for clone calling, and kept in-frame beta chains. The V and J calls and clone size are TCRdb's, not the authors'. Within this sample are some 37,000 clones, with about 20% of them counted one time only. The top ten constitute around 15% of the sample.

This clone was seen more than once but under ten times. Its antigen remains unidentified. No much larger clonotype is one base removed from it; base qualities were not supplied. None of the patients had been given any treatment before thyroid surgery. Patient clinical samples collected from about 2011 to 2019 were retrospectively analysed using T-cell receptor beta sequencing. Sequencing used blood. The TCR sequence derives from a female donor with papillary thyroid cancer or a benign thyroid nodule (not recorded which). Some clones in this sample may be carry-over from other donors' samples. The V gene is TRBV12-3 or TRBV12-4 and the J gene is TRBJ2-7; the D gene is not confidently resolved. The CDR3 region reads CASILNYEQYF. The bases read TGTGCCAGCATCCTGAACTACGAGCAGTACTTC.